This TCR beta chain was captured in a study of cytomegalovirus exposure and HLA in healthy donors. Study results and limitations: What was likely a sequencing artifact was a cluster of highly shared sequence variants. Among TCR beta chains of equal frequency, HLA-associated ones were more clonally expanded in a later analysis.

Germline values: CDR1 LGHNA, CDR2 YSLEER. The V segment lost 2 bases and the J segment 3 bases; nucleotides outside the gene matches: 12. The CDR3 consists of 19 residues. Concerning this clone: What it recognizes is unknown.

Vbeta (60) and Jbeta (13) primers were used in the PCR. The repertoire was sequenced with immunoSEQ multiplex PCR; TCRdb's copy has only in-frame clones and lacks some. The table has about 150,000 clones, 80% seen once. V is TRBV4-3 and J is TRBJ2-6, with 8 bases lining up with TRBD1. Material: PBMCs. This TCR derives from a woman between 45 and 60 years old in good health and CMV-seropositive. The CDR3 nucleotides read TGCGCCAGCAGCCAATTCGTTCCAGGGGGCGACGTTGGGGCCAACGTCCTGACTTTC. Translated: CASSQFVPGGDVGANVLTF.